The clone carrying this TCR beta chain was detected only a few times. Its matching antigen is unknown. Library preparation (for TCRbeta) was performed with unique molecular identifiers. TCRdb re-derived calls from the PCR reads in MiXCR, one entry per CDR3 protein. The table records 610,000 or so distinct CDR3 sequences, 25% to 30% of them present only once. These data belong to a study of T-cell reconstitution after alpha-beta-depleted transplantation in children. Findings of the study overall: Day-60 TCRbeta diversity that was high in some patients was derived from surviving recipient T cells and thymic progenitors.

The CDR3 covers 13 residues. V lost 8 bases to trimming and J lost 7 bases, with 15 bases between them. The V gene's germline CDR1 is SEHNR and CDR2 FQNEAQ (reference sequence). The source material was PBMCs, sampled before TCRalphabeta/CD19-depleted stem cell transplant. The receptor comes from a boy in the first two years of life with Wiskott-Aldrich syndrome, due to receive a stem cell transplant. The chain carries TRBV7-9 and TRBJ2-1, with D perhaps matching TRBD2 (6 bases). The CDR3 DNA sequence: TGTGCCAGCCCCACGGGTGGGGGGAATGAGCAGTTCTTC. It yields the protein CASPTGGGNEQFF.